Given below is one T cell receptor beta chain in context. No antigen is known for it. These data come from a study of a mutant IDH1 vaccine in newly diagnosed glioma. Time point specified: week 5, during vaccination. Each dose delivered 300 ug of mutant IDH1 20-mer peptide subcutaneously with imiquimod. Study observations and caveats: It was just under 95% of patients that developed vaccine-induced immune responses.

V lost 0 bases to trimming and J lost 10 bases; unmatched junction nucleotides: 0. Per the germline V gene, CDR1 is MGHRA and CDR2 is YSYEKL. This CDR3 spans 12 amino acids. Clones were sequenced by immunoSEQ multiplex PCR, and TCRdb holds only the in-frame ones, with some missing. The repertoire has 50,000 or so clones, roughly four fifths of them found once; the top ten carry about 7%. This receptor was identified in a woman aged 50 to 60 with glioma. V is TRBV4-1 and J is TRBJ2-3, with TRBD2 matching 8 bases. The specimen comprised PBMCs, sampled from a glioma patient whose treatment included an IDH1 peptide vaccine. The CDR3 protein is CASSQELAAQYF. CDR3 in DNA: TGCGCCAGCAGCCAAGAACTAGCGGCGCAGTATTTT.